The 32 T cell receptor beta chains listed next were all sequenced from one sample in a study of response to subunit inactivated influenza vaccine. TCRdb re-analysed the RT-PCR reads in MiXCR, keeping a single row per CDR3 protein. Of hundreds of thousands of distinct CDR3 sequences listed, approximately 12% were seen once; the top ten hold roughly a tenth. This material consisted of PBMCs from blood, taken on the day of vaccination. These receptors originate from a man aged 50 to 60 who received an inactivated influenza vaccine.

This clonotype was recorded many times. The chain couples TRBV4-1 to TRBJ2-7; 10 positions match TRBD2. The germline gives CDR1 MGHRA, CDR2 YSYEKL. V gave up 4 bases and J gave up 2 bases; unmatched junction bases: 5. This CDR3 spans 15 amino acids. CDR3 in DNA: TGCGCCAGCAGCCGATCTAGCGGGGGCCCCTACGAGCAGTACTTC. Encoded protein: CASSRSSGGPYEQYF.

This clonotype was seen a few times. The chain employs TRBV7-9 and TRBJ1-1; the D is unclear. V shed 3 bases and J shed 3 bases, with 11 bases lying between them. In germline, CDR1 is SEHNR, CDR2 FQNEAQ (reference sequence). This CDR3 contains 14 residues. CDR3 residues: CASSLMGTDTEAFF. For the CDR3, the DNA is TGTGCCAGCAGCTTGATGGGTACCGACACTGAAGCTTTCTTT. Full variable domain (outside the CDR3, taken from reference TRBV7-9 and TRBJ1-1): DTGVSQNPRHKITKRGQNVTFRCDPISEHNRLYWYRQTLGQGPEFLTYFQNEAQLEKSRLLSDRFSAERPKGSFSTLEIQRTEQGDSAMYLCASSLMGTDTEAFFGQGTRLTVV.

The chain uses TRBV11-2 and TRBJ2-7, with D tentatively TRBD1 or TRBD2 (5 bases each). Germline loops: CDR1 SGHAT, CDR2 FQNNGV. V was cut by 1 base and J by 5 bases, with 12 bases left in between. The CDR3 consists of 14 residues. The CDR3 sequence: CASSLAQGSDEQYF. Written as DNA, the CDR3 is TGTGCCAGCAGCTTAGCGCAGGGTAGCGACGAGCAGTACTTC.

This clonotype was seen a few times. The chain employs TRBV7-9 and TRBJ2-7, with 7 bases that match TRBD2. CDR3 size: 15 residues. CDR1 and CDR2 from the germline V gene are SEHNR and FQNEAQ (reference sequence). V shed 7 bases, J shed 4 bases, and the junction held 13 bases outside the gene matches. This chain's CDR3 is CASTPGGGSTYEQYF. CDR3 coding DNA: TGTGCCAGCACCCCGGGGGGTGGAAGTACGTACGAGCAGTACTTC.

This clonotype has just a few counts. This chain uses TRBV6-5 with TRBJ2-7, with a possible D match to TRBD2 (5 bases). V was trimmed by 2 bases and J by 7 bases, leaving 12 bases between them. The germline V gene has CDR1 MNHEY and CDR2 SVGAGI. The CDR3 totals 13 residues. As DNA, the CDR3 is TGTGCCAGCAGTTACACCAACGAGCGGGAGCAGTACTTC. It codes for CASSYTNEREQYF.

The chain links TRBV3-1 to TRBJ2-2; TRBD2 matches 9 bases. CDR1 LGHDT and CDR2 YNNKEL come from the germline V gene (reference sequence). V lost 3 bases, J lost 5 bases, and 7 bases stayed unmatched. CDR3 length: 16 residues. CDR3 in amino acids: CASSHVAGLATGELFF. As DNA, the CDR3 is TGTGCCAGCAGCCACGTCGCCGGACTAGCGACCGGGGAGCTGTTTTTT.

This clonotype was observed many times. V is TRBV3-1 and J is TRBJ2-4, with D tentatively TRBD1 (6 bases). Between the trimmed V and J ends, which lost 2 bases and 7 bases, there was a span of 18 bases. Germline lookup yields CDR1 LGHDT and CDR2 YNNKEL (reference sequence). The CDR3 totals 16 residues. CDR3 nucleotides: TGTGCCAGCAGCCAATCCCCGGCCCCAGGGGTGAACATTCAGTACTTC. It is translated as CASSQSPAPGVNIQYF.

This clonotype turned up a few times. V is TRBV20-1 and J is TRBJ2-3; a possible D gene is TRBD1 (5 bases). V was pared by 6 bases and J by 6 bases, with 13 bases between. The CDR3 is 12 residues long. The V gene's germline CDR1 is DFQATT and CDR2 SNEGSKA (reference sequence). The CDR3 DNA reads as TGCAGTGCCCCAGGGCAGAGGGATACGCAGTATTTT. As protein: CSAPGQRDTQYF.

The J gene is TRBJ2-1, the V gene TRBV7-9, with 8 bases that match TRBD2. The ends lost 1 base at V and 13 bases at J; junction bases unmatched: 12. The CDR3 contains 15 residues. CDR1 and CDR2 from the germline V gene are SEHNR and FQNEAQ (reference sequence). CDR3 residues: CASSLGGASGSAQFF. DNA of the CDR3: TGTGCCAGCAGCTTAGGGGGCGCAAGCGGGAGCGCCCAGTTCTTC. Full variable domain (missing parts from reference TRBV7-9 and TRBJ2-1): DTGVSQNPRHKITKRGQNVTFRCDPISEHNRLYWYRQTLGQGPEFLTYFQNEAQLEKSRLLSDRFSAERPKGSFSTLEIQRTEQGDSAMYLCASSLGGASGSAQFFGPGTRLTVL.

In its sample, this clonotype was seen many times. The chain carries TRBV5-1 and TRBJ2-7, with D possibly being TRBD1 or TRBD2 (5 bases each). V lost 4 bases and J 4 bases, leaving 18 bases between the germline ends. This CDR3 has 15 residues. Germline-derived CDR1 and CDR2 are SGHRS and YFSETQ. CDR3 sequence reads: CASSELGRGPYEQYF. The CDR3 bases are TGCGCCAGCAGCGAGTTGGGACGAGGTCCTTACGAGCAGTACTTC.

V gene TRBV7-9 combines with J gene TRBJ1-1; D call uncertain. The germline V gene has CDR1 SEHNR and CDR2 FQNEAQ (reference sequence). With 6 bases removed from V and 0 bases from J, the gap between germline ends came to 5 bases. This CDR3 has 12 amino acids. The CDR3 loop is CASSWLNTEAFF. CDR3 sequence (DNA): TGTGCCAGCAGTTGGTTGAACACTGAAGCTTTCTTT.

This clonotype occurred many times. V usage is TRBV12-3 or TRBV12-4 and J usage is TRBJ2-5, with 9 bases aligning to TRBD2. The CDR3 has 15 residues. V lost 2 bases and J lost 1; bases outside the gene matches: 2. CDR3: CASSLRGRVQETQYF. As DNA, the CDR3 is TGTGCCAGCAGTTTACGCGGGAGGGTCCAAGAGACCCAGTACTTC.

This clonotype was seen only a few times. The chain couples TRBV5-1 to TRBJ2-3; TRBD1 might be the D (6 bases). CDR1 and CDR2 (germline): SGHRS, YFSETQ. The CDR3 extends over 14 amino acids. V was cut by 4 bases and J by 0 bases, with 9 bases left in between. The CDR3 loop reads CASSNGQSTDTQYF. The DNA for the CDR3 is TGCGCCAGCAGCAACGGACAGAGCACAGATACGCAGTATTTT. The full variable domain, completed using reference TRBV5-1 and TRBJ2-3, is KAGVTQTPRYLIKTRGQQVTLSCSPISGHRSVSWYQQTPGQGLQFLFEYFSETQRNKGNFPGRFSGRQFSNSRSEMNVSTLELGDSALYLCASSNGQSTDTQYFGPGTRLTVL.

The V gene is TRBV9, the J gene TRBJ2-1; no reliable D call. This CDR3 spans 15 amino acids. Trimming left V 0 bases short and J 4 bases short, with 11 bases between. Germline V gives CDR1 SGDLS, CDR2 YYNGEE. This CDR3 reads CASSVGGTVYNEQFF. The CDR3 bases are TGTGCCAGCAGCGTAGGAGGTACGGTATACAATGAGCAGTTCTTC.

This clonotype was recorded a few times. The gene calls are TRBV20-1 and TRBJ2-3, with D perhaps matching TRBD1 or TRBD2 (5 bases each). The CDR3 sequence is 13 residues long. Trimming cost V 7 bases and J 4 bases, with 15 bases left between them. CDR1 is DFQATT and CDR2 is SNEGSKA in the germline V gene (reference sequence). The CDR3: CSGAVGRADTQYF. The CDR3 DNA sequence: TGCAGTGGGGCGGTGGGGCGGGCAGATACGCAGTATTTT.

This clonotype was counted at least ten times. The rearrangement links TRBV24-1 to TRBJ2-5; D gene unclear. The germline CDR1 and CDR2 sequences are KGHDR and SFDVKD. The V gene lost 4 bases and the J gene lost 0 bases, with 11 bases spanning the gap. The CDR3 runs 15 residues. The CDR3 protein is CATSEPAGYQETQYF. The CDR3 nucleotides read TGTGCCACCAGTGAACCTGCCGGGTACCAAGAGACCCAGTACTTC.

Ten or more counts support this clonotype. This rearrangement joins TRBV6-4 to TRBJ1-1; D may be TRBD1 (5 bases). Per the germline V gene, CDR1 is MRHNA and CDR2 is SNTAGT. This CDR3 is built from 13 residues. Trimming left V 3 bases short and J 11 bases short, with 16 bases between. The DNA for the CDR3 is TGTGCCAGCAGTGAAACTCCGGGACTCTGGGCTTTCTTT. Amino acids: CASSETPGLWAFF.

This clonotype appeared a few times. J is TRBJ2-2 and V is TRBV18; 9 bases match TRBD1. Germline V gene data show CDR1 as KGHSH and CDR2 as LQKENI. The junction had 4 bases not matched to a gene; V was cut back by 0 bases and J by 5 bases. The CDR3 totals 16 residues. CDR3 nucleotides: TGTGCCAGCTCACCACCGGACAGGGGATTTACCGGGGAGCTGTTTTTT. Its translation is CASSPPDRGFTGELFF.

CDR3: CASRTGTAINEKLFF. The DNA of the CDR3 is TGTGCCAGCAGGACAGGGACAGCGATTAATGAAAAACTGTTTTTT. The chain employs TRBV12-3 or TRBV12-4 and TRBJ1-4, with 7 bases fitting TRBD1. Losses at the gene ends were 6 bases for V and 4 bases for J; bases not matched to a gene: 8. This CDR3 is built from 15 residues.

This clonotype came up a few times. V gene TRBV10-3 combines with J gene TRBJ2-7; TRBD1 aligns across 8 bases. Germline CDR1 and CDR2: ENHRY and SYGVKD. The CDR3 runs to 14 residues. Germline trimming cut 7 bases from V and 4 bases from J; bases unmatched to any gene: 9. The DNA of the CDR3 is TGTGCCATCAACCCGGGACAGGCCGATTACGAGCAGTACTTC. This codes for CAINPGQADYEQYF.

This clonotype was seen more than once but under ten times. The chain couples TRBV20-1 to TRBJ2-3; 12 nucleotides match TRBD2. Germline lookup yields CDR1 DFQATT and CDR2 SNEGSKA (reference sequence). This CDR3 region has 14 residues. Germline trimming cut 5 bases from V and 7 bases from J; bases unmatched to any gene: 7. CDR3 amino acids: CSAPTSGGMHTQYF. Here the CDR3 DNA reads TGCAGTGCTCCCACTAGCGGGGGGATGCATACGCAGTATTTT.

The chain has TRBV5-5 and TRBJ2-3, with TRBD2 matching over 8 bases. Germline V gene sequence: CDR1 SGHKS, CDR2 YYEKEE (reference sequence). The CDR3 is 15 residues long. V dropped 3 bases and J dropped 4; count of bases not matched to a gene: 7. The DNA of the CDR3 is TGTGCCAGCAGCTCGCGGGGGGCGTTGGCAGATACGCAGTATTTT. It codes for CASSSRGALADTQYF.

This clonotype turned up a few times. V and J are TRBV18 and TRBJ1-2, with 10 bases that match TRBD1. V was clipped by 3 bases and J by 6 bases; unmatched bases: 7. The CDR3 runs to 15 residues. From germline, CDR1 is KGHSH and CDR2 LQKENI. CDR3 coding DNA: TGTGCCAGCTCACCTTCCCTTGGACAGGGGGATGGCTACACCTTC. It is translated as CASSPSLGQGDGYTF.

The table lists this clonotype with a count of one. The chain links TRBV5-8 to TRBJ2-5; TRBD2 agrees at 7 bases. CDR3 length: 15 amino acids. In germline, CDR1 is SGHTS, CDR2 YDEGEE. V lost 6 bases and J lost 5; bases outside the gene matches: 13. CDR3 nucleotides: TGTGCCAGCACCAAGGGGTGGCGGGAGATCGAGACCCAGTACTTC. This encodes CASTKGWREIETQYF.

The chain employs TRBV20-1 and TRBJ1-1, with 7 nucleotides matching TRBD1. From germline, CDR1 is DFQATT and CDR2 SNEGSKA (reference sequence). Germline trimming cut 6 bases from V and 5 bases from J; bases unmatched to any gene: 6. CDR3 size: 12 residues. The CDR3 spells CSANRGGTEAFF. The CDR3 DNA reads as TGCAGTGCCAACAGGGGTGGAACTGAAGCTTTCTTT.

The sample holds a few counts of this clonotype. The rearrangement uses TRBV15 and TRBJ2-7; 8 nucleotides agree with TRBD1. Trimming removed 2 bases from V and 7 bases from J; junction bases left unmatched: 7. There are 14 residues in the CDR3. The germline gives CDR1 LNHNV, CDR2 YYDKDF (reference sequence). CDR3 in DNA: TGTGCCACCAGCAGAAGACAGGGGTCAAGGGAGCAGTACTTC. Protein: CATSRRQGSREQYF.

This clonotype has only a few counts. The J gene is TRBJ1-5, the V gene TRBV5-1; D is possibly TRBD1 (5 bases). CDR3 size: 13 residues. Germline CDR1 SGHRS, CDR2 YFSETQ. The V end lost 4 bases, the J end lost 2 bases, and 7 bases lay between the germline ends. CDR3 region: CASSRDGNQPQHF. Here the CDR3 DNA reads TGCGCCAGCAGCCGGGACGGCAATCAGCCCCAGCATTTT.

The chain has TRBV27 and TRBJ2-7; D unclear. Trimming pared 5 bases from V and 2 bases from J, leaving 10 bases between. Looked up from germline, CDR1 is MNHEY and CDR2 is SMNVEV (reference sequence). This CDR3 region has 13 residues. CDR3 protein: CASSRSKTYEQYF. CDR3 sequence (DNA): TGTGCCAGCAGTAGAAGCAAGACCTACGAGCAGTACTTC.

The chain is built from TRBV7-9 and TRBJ2-1; D is unresolved. The CDR3 spans 14 residues. Trimming took 1 base from V and 7 from J, leaving 11 bases between them. Germline CDR1 is SEHNR and CDR2 is FQNEAQ (reference sequence). The CDR3 loop reads CASSLGGEINEQFF. CDR3 bases: TGTGCCAGCAGCTTAGGCGGAGAGATAAATGAGCAGTTCTTC.

This clonotype was recorded at least ten times. The V call is TRBV12-3 or TRBV12-4, the J call TRBJ2-7; D may match TRBD1 or TRBD2 (5 bases each). With 3 bases removed from V and 0 bases from J, the gap between germline ends came to 12 bases. The CDR3 extends over 15 amino acids. The CDR3 loop reads CASSLEAGLSYEQYF. The DNA for the CDR3 is TGTGCCAGCAGTTTGGAGGCAGGGCTCTCCTACGAGCAGTACTTC.

This clonotype was observed many times. The chain carries TRBV12-3 or TRBV12-4 and TRBJ2-7; TRBD2 matches at 11 bases. The CDR3 has 17 residues. Losses at the gene ends were 2 bases for V and 3 bases for J; bases not matched to a gene: 9. The CDR3 region has the DNA TGTGCCAGCAGTTTAACCCGACTAGCGGGGAACCTCTACGAGCAGTACTTC. Residues: CASSLTRLAGNLYEQYF.

The chain recombines TRBV11-2 with TRBJ2-7, with a possible D match to TRBD1 (6 bases). The CDR3 spans 15 residues. With 4 bases removed from V and 0 bases from J, the gap between germline ends came to 13 bases. The germline V gene has CDR1 SGHAT and CDR2 FQNNGV. The CDR3 DNA is TGTGCCAGCAGCTCGCTGACAGGAGCCTCCTACGAGCAGTACTTC. This translates into CASSSLTGASYEQYF.